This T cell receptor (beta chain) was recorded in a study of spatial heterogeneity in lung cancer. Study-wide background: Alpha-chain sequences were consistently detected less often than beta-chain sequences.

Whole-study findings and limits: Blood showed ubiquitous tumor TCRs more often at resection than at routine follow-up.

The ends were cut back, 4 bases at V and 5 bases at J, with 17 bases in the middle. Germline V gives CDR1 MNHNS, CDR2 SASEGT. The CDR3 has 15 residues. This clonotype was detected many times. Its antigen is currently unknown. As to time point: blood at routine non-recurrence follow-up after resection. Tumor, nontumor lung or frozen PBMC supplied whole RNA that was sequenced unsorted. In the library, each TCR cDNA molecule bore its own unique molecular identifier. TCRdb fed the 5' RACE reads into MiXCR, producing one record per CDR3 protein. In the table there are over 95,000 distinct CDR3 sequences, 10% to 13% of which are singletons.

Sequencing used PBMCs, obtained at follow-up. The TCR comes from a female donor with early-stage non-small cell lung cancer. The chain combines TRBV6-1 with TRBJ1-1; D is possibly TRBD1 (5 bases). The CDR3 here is CASSVTGTVGTEAFF. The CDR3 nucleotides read TGTGCCAGCAGTGTCACCGGGACGGTGGGTACTGAAGCTTTCTTT.